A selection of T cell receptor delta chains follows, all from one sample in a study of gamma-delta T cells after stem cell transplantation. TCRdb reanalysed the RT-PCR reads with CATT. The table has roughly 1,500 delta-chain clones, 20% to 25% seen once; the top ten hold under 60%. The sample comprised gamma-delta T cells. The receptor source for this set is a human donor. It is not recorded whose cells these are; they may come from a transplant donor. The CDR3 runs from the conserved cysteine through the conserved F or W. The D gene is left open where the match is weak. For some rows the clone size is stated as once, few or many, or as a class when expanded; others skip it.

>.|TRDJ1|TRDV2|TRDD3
CACDRVLPTGGLGDTLVDVHTDKLIF
TGTGCCTGTGACAGAGTACTTCCTACCGGGGGTCTGGGGGATACGCTGGTTGACGTTCACACCGATAAACTCATCTTT
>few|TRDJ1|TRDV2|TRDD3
CACDTLWLGDTVTDKLIF
TGTGCCTGTGACACCTTGTGGTTGGGGGATACGGTCACCGATAAACTCATCTTT
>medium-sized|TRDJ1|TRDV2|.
CACDTAGIQYTDKLIF
TGTGCCTGTGACACCGCGGGGATTCAGTACACCGATAAACTCATCTTT
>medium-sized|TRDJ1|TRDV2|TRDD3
CACDSLLDGGYADKLIF
TGTGCCTGTGACTCCCTTCTTGATGGGGGATACGCCGATAAACTCATCTTT
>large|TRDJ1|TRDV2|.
CACDILTGYPDKLIF
TGTGCCTGTGACATTCTTACTGGGTATCCCGATAAACTCATCTTT
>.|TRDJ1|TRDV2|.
CACDAMTGQNTDKLIF
TGTGCCTGTGACGCCATGACTGGGCAGAACACCGATAAACTCATCTTT
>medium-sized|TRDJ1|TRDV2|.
CACDTLLSTDKLIF
TGTGCCTGTGACACACTTCTGAGCACCGATAAACTCATCTTT
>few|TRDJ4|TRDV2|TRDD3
CACDPVLGDTRPLIF
TGTGCCTGTGACCCCGTACTGGGGGATACTCGACCCCTGATCTTT
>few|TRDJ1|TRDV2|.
CACDAWGSHTDKLIF
TGTGCCTGTGACGCGTGGGGGTCTCACACCGATAAACTCATCTTT
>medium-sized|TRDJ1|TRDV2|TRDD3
CACDKMGDTPDKLIF
TGTGCCTGTGACAAAATGGGGGATACTCCCGATAAACTCATCTTT
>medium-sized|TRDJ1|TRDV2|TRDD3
CACDSLLLGDTRYTDKLIF
TGTGCCTGTGACTCCTTATTACTGGGGGATACGCGGTACACCGATAAACTCATCTTT
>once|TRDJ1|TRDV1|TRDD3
CALGDTFLLGDTVLTVDTDKLIF
TGTGCTCTTGGGGACACCTTCCTCCTGGGGGATACGGTCCTCACAGTCGACACCGATAAACTCATCTTT
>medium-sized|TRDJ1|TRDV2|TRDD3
CACDTLVLGDDTDKLIF
TGTGCCTGTGACACCTTAGTATTGGGGGACGACACCGATAAACTCATCTTT
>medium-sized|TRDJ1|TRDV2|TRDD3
CACDILGDRADRYTDKLIF
TGTGCCTGTGACATACTGGGGGATAGAGCCGACAGATACACCGATAAACTCATCTTT
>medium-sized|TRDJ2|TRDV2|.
CACDTMGAKGALTAQLFF
TGTGCCTGTGACACCATGGGAGCCAAAGGAGCTTTGACAGCACAACTCTTCTTT
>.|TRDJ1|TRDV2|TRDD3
CACDPTGGSARTLTDKLIF
TGTGCCTGTGATCCTACTGGGGGATCGGCACGGACGCTCACCGATAAACTCATCTTT
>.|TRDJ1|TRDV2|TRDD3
CACDTGLLRTGDTEYTDKLIF
TGTGCCTGTGACACCGGGCTCCTCCGAACAGGGGATACGGAGTACACCGATAAACTCATCTTT
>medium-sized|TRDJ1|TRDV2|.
CACDPMGAHTDKLIF
TGTGCCTGTGATCCGATGGGGGCCCACACCGATAAACTCATCTTT
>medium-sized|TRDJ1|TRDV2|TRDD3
CACDTLLGDSHTDKLIF
TGTGCCTGTGACACTCTACTGGGGGATTCCCACACCGATAAACTCATCTTT
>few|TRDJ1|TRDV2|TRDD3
CACDFTGVPKGYTDKLIF
TGTGCCTGTGACTTCACTGGGGTTCCAAAGGGGTACACCGATAAACTCATCTTT
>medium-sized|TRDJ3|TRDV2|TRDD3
CACDSTGGHSSWDTRQMFF
TGTGCCTGTGACTCAACTGGGGGACATAGCTCCTGGGACACCCGACAGATGTTTTTC
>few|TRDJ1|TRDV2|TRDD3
CACDVTGGTDDKLIF
TGTGCCTGTGACGTTACTGGGGGAACCGATGATAAACTCATCTTT
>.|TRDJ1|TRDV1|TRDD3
CALAFLRPRNWGIQRISDKLIF
TGTGCTCTTGCCTTCCTACGTCCTAGAAACTGGGGGATACAAAGAATCTCCGATAAACTCATCTTT
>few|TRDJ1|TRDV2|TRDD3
CACDLITGGPYTDKLIF
TGTGCCTGTGACCTGATTACTGGGGGACCGTACACCGATAAACTCATCTTT
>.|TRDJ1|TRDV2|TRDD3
CACDTVSPPGGLGDLMYTDKLIF
TGTGCCTGCGACACCGTTAGCCCCCCCGGAGGACTGGGGGACCTCATGTACACCGATAAACTCATCTTT
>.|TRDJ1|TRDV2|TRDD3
CACDTVGQGTGDAYTDKLIF
TGTGCCTGTGACACCGTGGGGCAGGGTACTGGGGATGCGTACACCGATAAACTCATCTTT
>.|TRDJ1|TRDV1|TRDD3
CALGDLPVPFRGILTQTDKLIF
TGTGCTCTTGGGGACCTACCGGTACCGTTTCGGGGGATACTAACGCAGACCGATAAACTCATCTTT
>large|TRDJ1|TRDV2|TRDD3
CACDPIGTGGPDTDKLIF
TGTGCCTGTGACCCAATCGGTACTGGGGGACCCGACACCGATAAACTCATCTTT
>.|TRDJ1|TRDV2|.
CACVLLPTSAWGTSLDTDKLIF
TGTGCCTGTGTCCTCCTTCCTACTTCCGCCTGGGGGACCTCCTTAGACACCGATAAACTCATCTTT
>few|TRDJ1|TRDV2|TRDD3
CACDRLGDKSTDKLIF
TGTGCCTGTGACCGCCTGGGGGATAAATCCACCGATAAACTCATCTTT